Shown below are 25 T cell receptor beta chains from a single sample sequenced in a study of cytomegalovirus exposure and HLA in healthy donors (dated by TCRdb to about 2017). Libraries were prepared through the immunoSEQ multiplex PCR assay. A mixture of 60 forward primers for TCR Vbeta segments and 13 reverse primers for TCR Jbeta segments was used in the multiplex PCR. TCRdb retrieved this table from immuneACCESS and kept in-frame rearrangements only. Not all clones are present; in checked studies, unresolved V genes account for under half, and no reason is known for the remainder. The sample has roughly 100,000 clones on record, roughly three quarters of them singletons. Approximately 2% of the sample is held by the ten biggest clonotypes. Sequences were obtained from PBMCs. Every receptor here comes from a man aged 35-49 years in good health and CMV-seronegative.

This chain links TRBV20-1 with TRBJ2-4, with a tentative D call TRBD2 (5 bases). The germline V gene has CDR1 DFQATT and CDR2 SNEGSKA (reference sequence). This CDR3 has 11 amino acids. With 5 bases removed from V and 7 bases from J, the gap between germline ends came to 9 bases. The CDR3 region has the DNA TGCAGTGCTGGCCCGGGGAACATTCAGTACTTC. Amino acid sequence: CSAGPGNIQYF.

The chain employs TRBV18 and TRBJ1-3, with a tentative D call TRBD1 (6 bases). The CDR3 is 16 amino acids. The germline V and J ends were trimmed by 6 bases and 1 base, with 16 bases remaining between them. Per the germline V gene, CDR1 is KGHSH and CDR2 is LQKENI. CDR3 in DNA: TGTGCCAGCTCTCCCAGCAGGGGTCTATCTGGAAACACCATATATTTT. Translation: CASSPSRGLSGNTIYF.

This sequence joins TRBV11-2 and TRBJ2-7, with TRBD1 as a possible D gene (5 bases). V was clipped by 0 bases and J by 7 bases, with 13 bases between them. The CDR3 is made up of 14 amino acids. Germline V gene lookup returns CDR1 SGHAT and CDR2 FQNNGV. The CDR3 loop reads CASSLDRALREQYF. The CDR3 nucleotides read TGTGCCAGCAGCTTAGACAGGGCCCTGCGTGAGCAGTACTTC. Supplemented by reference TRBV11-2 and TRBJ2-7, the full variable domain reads EAGVAQSPRYKIIEKRQSVAFWCNPISGHATLYWYQQILGQGPKLLIQFQNNGVVDDSQLPKDRFSAERLKGVDSTLKIQPAKLEDSAVYLCASSLDRALREQYFGPGTRLTVT.

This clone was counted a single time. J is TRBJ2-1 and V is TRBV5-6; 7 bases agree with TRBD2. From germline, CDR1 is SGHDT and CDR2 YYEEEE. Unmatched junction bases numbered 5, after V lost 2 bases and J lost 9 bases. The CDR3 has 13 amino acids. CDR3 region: CASSFERDPEQFF. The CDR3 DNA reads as TGTGCCAGCAGCTTCGAGCGGGATCCTGAGCAGTTCTTC.

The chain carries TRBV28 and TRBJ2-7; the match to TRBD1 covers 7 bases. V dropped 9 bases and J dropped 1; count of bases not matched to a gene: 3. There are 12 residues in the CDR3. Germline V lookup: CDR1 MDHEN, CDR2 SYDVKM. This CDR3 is CASQGDSYEQYF. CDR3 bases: TGTGCCAGTCAGGGGGATTCCTACGAGCAGTACTTC.

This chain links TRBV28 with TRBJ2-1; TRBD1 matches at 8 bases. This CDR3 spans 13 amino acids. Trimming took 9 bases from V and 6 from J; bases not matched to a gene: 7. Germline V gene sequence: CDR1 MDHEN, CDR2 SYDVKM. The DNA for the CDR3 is TGTGCCAGTTGGGAGACAGGGGTCAATGAGCAGTTCTTC. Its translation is CASWETGVNEQFF.

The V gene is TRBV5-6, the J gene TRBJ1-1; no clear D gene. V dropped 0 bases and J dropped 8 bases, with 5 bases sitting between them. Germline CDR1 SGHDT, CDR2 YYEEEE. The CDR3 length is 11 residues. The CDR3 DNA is TGTGCCAGCAGCTTGGCGTCGGAAGCTTTCTTT. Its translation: CASSLASEAFF.

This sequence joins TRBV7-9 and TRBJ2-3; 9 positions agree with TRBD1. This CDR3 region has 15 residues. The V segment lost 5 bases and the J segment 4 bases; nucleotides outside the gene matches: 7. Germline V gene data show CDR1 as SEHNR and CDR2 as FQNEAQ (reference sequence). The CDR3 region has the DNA TGTGCCAGCAGCCCCAGGACAGGGGATTCAGATACGCAGTATTTT. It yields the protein CASSPRTGDSDTQYF.

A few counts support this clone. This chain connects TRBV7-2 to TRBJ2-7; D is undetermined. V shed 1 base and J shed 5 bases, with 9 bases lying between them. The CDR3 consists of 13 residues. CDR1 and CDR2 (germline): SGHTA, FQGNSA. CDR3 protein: CASSLGTNNEQYF. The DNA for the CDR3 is TGTGCCAGCAGCTTAGGAACAAATAACGAGCAGTACTTC.

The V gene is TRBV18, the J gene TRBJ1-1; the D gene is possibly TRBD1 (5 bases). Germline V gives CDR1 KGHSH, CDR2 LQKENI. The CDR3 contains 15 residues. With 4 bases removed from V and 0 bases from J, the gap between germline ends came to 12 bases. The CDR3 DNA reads TGTGCCAGCTCACTCAAGACAGATATGAACACTGAAGCTTTCTTT. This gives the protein CASSLKTDMNTEAFF.

The CDR3 sequence is CASSLTYGENEQYF. The CDR3 nucleotides read TGTGCCAGCAGCTTAACATACGGGGAGAACGAGCAGTACTTC. V is TRBV7-9 and J is TRBJ2-7; D might be TRBD2 (5 bases). The CDR3 totals 14 residues. CDR1 and CDR2 (germline): SEHNR, FQNEAQ (reference sequence). V lost 2 bases and J 5 bases, leaving 13 bases between the germline ends.

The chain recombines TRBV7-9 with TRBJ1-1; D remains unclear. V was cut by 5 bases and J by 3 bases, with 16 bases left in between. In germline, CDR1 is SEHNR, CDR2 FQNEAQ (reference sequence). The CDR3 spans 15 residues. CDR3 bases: TGTGCCAGCAGCCGCGCACCCCCAGAGGACACTGAAGCTTTCTTT. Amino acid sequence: CASSRAPPEDTEAFF.

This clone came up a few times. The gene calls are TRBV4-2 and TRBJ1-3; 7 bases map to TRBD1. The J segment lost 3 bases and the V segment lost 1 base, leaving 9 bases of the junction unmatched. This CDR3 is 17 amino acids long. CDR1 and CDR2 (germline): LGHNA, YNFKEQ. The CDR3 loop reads CASSQGMTGLSGNTIYF. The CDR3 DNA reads TGTGCCAGCAGCCAAGGGATGACAGGGCTCAGTGGAAACACCATATATTTT.

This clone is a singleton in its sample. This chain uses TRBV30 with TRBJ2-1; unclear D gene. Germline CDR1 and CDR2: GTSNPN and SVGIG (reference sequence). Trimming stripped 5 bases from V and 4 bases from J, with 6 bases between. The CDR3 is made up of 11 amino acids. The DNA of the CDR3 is TGTGCCTGGGGGCCATACAATGAGCAGTTCTTC. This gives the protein CAWGPYNEQFF. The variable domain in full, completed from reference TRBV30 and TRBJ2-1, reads SQTIHQWPATLVQPVGSPLSLECTVEGTSNPNLYWYRQAAGRGLQLLFYSVGIGQISSEVPQNLSASRPQDRQFILSSKKLLLSDSGFYLCAWGPYNEQFFGPGTRLTVL.

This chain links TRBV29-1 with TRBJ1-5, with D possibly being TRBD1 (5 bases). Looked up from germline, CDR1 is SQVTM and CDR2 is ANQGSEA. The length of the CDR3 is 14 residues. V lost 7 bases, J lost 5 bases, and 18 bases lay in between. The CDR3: CSATLGGADQPQHF. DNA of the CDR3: TGCAGCGCCACTCTGGGAGGGGCGGATCAGCCCCAGCATTTT.

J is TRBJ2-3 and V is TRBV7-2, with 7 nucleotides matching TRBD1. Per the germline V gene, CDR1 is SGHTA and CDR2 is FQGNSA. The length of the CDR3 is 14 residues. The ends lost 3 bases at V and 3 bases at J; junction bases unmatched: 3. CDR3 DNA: TGTGCCAGCAGCTTTGGGACAGTTACAGATACGCAGTATTTT. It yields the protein CASSFGTVTDTQYF.

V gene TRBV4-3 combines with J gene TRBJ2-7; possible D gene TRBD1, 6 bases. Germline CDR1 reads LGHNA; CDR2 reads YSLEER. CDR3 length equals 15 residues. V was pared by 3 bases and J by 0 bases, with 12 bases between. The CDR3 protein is CASSQTQGSSYEQYF. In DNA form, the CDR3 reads TGCGCCAGCAGCCAGACACAGGGATCCTCCTACGAGCAGTACTTC.

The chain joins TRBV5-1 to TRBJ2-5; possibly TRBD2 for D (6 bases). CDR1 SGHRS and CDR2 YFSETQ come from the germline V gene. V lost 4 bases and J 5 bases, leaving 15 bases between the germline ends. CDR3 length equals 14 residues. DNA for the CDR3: TGCGCCAGCAGCCCCCTTGGAGGGTGGGAGACCCAGTACTTC. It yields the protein CASSPLGGWETQYF.

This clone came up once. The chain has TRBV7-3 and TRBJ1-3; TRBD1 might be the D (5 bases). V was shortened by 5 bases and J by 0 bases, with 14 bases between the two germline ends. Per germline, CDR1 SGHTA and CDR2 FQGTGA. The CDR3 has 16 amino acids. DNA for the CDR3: TGTGCCAGCAGCCCGCGGGGACCGAGCTCTGGAAACACCATATATTTT. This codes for CASSPRGPSSGNTIYF. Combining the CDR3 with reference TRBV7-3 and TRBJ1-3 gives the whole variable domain GAGVSQTPSNKVTEKGKYVELRCDPISGHTALYWYRQSLGQGPEFLIYFQGTGAADDSGLPNDRFFAVRPEGSVSTLKIQRTERGDSAVYLCASSPRGPSSGNTIYFGEGSWLTVV.

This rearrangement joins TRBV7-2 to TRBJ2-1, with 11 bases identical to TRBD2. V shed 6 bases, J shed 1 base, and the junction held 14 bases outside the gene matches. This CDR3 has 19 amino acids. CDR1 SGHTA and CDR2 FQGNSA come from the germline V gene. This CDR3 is CASRNLGTSGYRSYNEQFF. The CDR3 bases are TGTGCCAGCAGGAACTTGGGGACTAGCGGATATAGATCCTACAATGAGCAGTTCTTC.

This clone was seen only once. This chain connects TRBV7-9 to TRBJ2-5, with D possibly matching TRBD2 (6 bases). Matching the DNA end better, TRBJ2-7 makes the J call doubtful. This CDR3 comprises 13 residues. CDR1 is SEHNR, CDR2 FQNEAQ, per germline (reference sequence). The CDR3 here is CASSRDFSYEQYF. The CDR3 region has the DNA TGTGCCAGCAGCAGGGACTTCTCCTACGAGCAGTACTTC.

The CDR3 DNA sequence: TGTGCCTGGAGTGAAAGCGGGGGGGCGGGAGATACGCAGTATTTT. This gives the protein CAWSESGGAGDTQYF. The J gene is TRBJ2-3, the V gene TRBV30; 10 bases align to TRBD2. CDR3 length: 15 residues. In germline, CDR1 is GTSNPN, CDR2 SVGIG (reference sequence). The ends lost 1 base at V and 5 bases at J; junction bases unmatched: 6.

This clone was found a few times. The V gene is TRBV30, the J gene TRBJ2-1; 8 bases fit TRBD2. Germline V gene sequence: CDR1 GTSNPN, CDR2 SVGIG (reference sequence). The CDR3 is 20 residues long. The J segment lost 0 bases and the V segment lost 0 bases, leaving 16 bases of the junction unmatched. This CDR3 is CAWSVLSWVAGPSSYNEQFF. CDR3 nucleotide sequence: TGTGCCTGGAGTGTTCTTTCATGGGTAGCGGGGCCTAGCTCCTACAATGAGCAGTTCTTC.

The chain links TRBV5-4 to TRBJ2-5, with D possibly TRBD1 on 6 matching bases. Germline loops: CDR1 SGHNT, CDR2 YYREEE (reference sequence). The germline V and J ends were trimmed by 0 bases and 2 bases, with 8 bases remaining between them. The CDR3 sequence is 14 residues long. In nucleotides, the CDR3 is TGTGCCAGCAGCTTGGCAGGGGCTCAAGAGACCCAGTACTTC. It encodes CASSLAGAQETQYF. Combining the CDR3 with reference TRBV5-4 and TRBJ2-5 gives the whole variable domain ETGVTQSPTHLIKTRGQQVTLRCSSQSGHNTVSWYQQALGQGPQFIFQYYREEENGRGNFPPRFSGLQFPNYSSELNVNALELDDSALYLCASSLAGAQETQYFGPGTRLLVL.

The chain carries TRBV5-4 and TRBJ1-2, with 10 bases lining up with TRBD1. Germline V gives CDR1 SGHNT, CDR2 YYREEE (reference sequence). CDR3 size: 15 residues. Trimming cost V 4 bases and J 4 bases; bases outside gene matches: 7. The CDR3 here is CASSPTGGAAYGYTF. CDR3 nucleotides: TGTGCCAGCAGCCCGACAGGGGGCGCCGCCTATGGCTACACCTTC.